A selection of T cell receptor beta chains follows, all from one sample in a study of human T cells and chemical hapten exposure. TCRdb reprocessed the RACE reads with MiXCR, giving one entry per CDR3 protein. The sample shows over 70,000 distinct CDR3 sequences, approximately 10% of them seen only once. The sequenced sample was whole blood, obtained in connection with sensitization to the hapten diphenylcyclopropenone (DPC). These receptors originate from a young man with alopecia areata. Some clones in this sample may be carry-over from other donors' samples. Each CDR3 is given with its conserved first and last residue. The order of the fields is D gene, V gene, clone size, J gene, CDR3 DNA, CDR3 protein. The D gene is left open where the match is weak. Rows may omit the clone size; those that give it use once, few, many or a size class.

D gene: -; V gene: TRBV7-3; clone size: few; J gene: TRBJ2-3; CDR3 DNA: TGTGCCAGCAGCTTAAACAGGGCTCGAGATACGCAGTATTTT; CDR3 protein: CASSLNRARDTQYF
D gene: -; V gene: TRBV4-1; clone size: many; J gene: TRBJ1-1; CDR3 DNA: TGCGCCAGCAAGGGGTACGATTGGGGCACTGAAGCTTTCTTT; CDR3 protein: CASKGYDWGTEAFF
D gene: -; V gene: TRBV6-1; clone size: many; J gene: TRBJ1-6; CDR3 DNA: TGTGCCAGCGCGAACAGCAACTCCTATAATTCACCCCTCCACTTT; CDR3 protein: CASANSNSYNSPLHF
D gene: TRBD1; V gene: TRBV7-2; clone size: -; J gene: TRBJ2-1; CDR3 DNA: TGTGCCAGCAGCCAGTTGACAGGGGGTGAGCAGTTCTTC; CDR3 protein: CASSQLTGGEQFF
D gene: TRBD1; V gene: TRBV7-3; clone size: -; J gene: TRBJ1-6; CDR3 DNA: TGTGCCAGCAGCTCGACAGGGATGAGATCACCCCTCCACTTT; CDR3 protein: CASSSTGMRSPLHF
D gene: -; V gene: TRBV14; clone size: many; J gene: TRBJ2-4; CDR3 DNA: TGTGCCAGCAGCCAAGTCGGAATAGGCAAAAACATTCAGTACTTC; CDR3 protein: CASSQVGIGKNIQYF
D gene: TRBD1; V gene: TRBV7-2; clone size: many; J gene: TRBJ1-3; CDR3 DNA: TGTGCCAGCAGCCCTAGGACAGGGCGCGGAAACACCATATATTTT; CDR3 protein: CASSPRTGRGNTIYF
D gene: -; V gene: TRBV28; clone size: many; J gene: TRBJ1-6; CDR3 DNA: TGTGCCAGCAGTTTAGGCAGGGGCCTAGATTCACCCCTCCACTTT; CDR3 protein: CASSLGRGLDSPLHF
D gene: -; V gene: TRBV6-2/TRBV6-3; clone size: few; J gene: TRBJ2-4; CDR3 DNA: TGTGCCAGCACCTGGGAAAACATTCAGTACTTC; CDR3 protein: CASTWENIQYF
D gene: -; V gene: TRBV7-2; clone size: -; J gene: TRBJ2-5; CDR3 DNA: TGTGCCAGCAGCCCTCAGTGGGGGGGCCTGGAGACCCAGTACTTC; CDR3 protein: CASSPQWGGLETQYF
D gene: -; V gene: TRBV4-3; clone size: -; J gene: TRBJ2-6; CDR3 DNA: TGCGCCAGCAGTCAAACTGGGGCCAACGTCCTGACTTTC; CDR3 protein: CASSQTGANVLTF
D gene: -; V gene: TRBV6-2/TRBV6-3; clone size: -; J gene: TRBJ1-2; CDR3 DNA: TGTGCCAGCAGTGTGGACACGTACTATGGCTACACCTTC; CDR3 protein: CASSVDTYYGYTF
D gene: TRBD1; V gene: TRBV5-8; clone size: many; J gene: TRBJ1-4; CDR3 DNA: TGTGCCAGCACTTTACAGGGGCTGGAGAATGAAAAACTGTTTTTT; CDR3 protein: CASTLQGLENEKLFF
D gene: TRBD2; V gene: TRBV20-1; clone size: -; J gene: TRBJ2-1; CDR3 DNA: TGCAGTGCTAGGGGGACTAGCGGGGTAAATGAGCAGTTCTTC; CDR3 protein: CSARGTSGVNEQFF
D gene: -; V gene: TRBV12-2; clone size: -; J gene: TRBJ1-1; CDR3 DNA: -; CDR3 protein: CASRFGTGIRVKAGFF
D gene: -; V gene: TRBV7-2; clone size: few; J gene: TRBJ2-1; CDR3 DNA: TGTGCCAGCAGCTTAGGCCAAACTTACAATGAGCAGTTCTTC; CDR3 protein: CASSLGQTYNEQFF
D gene: -; V gene: TRBV29-1; clone size: -; J gene: TRBJ1-1; CDR3 DNA: TGCAGCGTTGTCCGGGGTCGTACTGAAGCTTTCTTT; CDR3 protein: CSVVRGRTEAFF
D gene: TRBD1; V gene: TRBV27; clone size: -; J gene: TRBJ1-4; CDR3 DNA: TGTGCCAGCGGCAGGACAGGGGCTAATGAAAAACTGTTTTTT; CDR3 protein: CASGRTGANEKLFF
D gene: -; V gene: TRBV19; clone size: many; J gene: TRBJ2-3; CDR3 DNA: TGTGCCAGTAGTATTTTGTCCGGGGGCCAGTATTTT; CDR3 protein: CASSILSGGQYF
D gene: TRBD2; V gene: TRBV19; clone size: many; J gene: TRBJ2-1; CDR3 DNA: TGTGCCATCTCTTTAGCGGGGGTTGGTGAGCAGTTCTTC; CDR3 protein: CAISLAGVGEQFF
D gene: -; V gene: TRBV5-4; clone size: -; J gene: TRBJ2-7; CDR3 DNA: TGTGCCAGCAGCGCTGGGACCAATGCCTACGAGCAGTACTTC; CDR3 protein: CASSAGTNAYEQYF
D gene: -; V gene: TRBV7-2; clone size: -; J gene: TRBJ1-4; CDR3 DNA: TGTGCCAGCAGCTTAAACCAGGGGTGGGCTAATGAAAAACTGTTTTTT; CDR3 protein: CASSLNQGWANEKLFF
D gene: -; V gene: TRBV29-1; clone size: many; J gene: TRBJ1-1; CDR3 DNA: TGCAGCGTTGGTCCACTCGGAGCTTTCTTT; CDR3 protein: CSVGPLGAFF